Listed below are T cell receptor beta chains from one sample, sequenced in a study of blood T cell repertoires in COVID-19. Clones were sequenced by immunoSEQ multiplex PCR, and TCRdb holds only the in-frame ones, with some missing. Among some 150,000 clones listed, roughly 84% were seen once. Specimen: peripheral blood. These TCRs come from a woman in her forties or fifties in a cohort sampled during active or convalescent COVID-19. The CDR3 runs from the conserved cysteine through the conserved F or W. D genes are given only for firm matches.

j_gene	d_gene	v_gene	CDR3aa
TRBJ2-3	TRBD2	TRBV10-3	CAISVNAPGLGVDTQYF
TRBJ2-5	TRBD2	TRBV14	CASSRGGNQETQYF
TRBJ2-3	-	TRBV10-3	CAISELQEATDTQYF
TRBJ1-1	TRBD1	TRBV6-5	CASSRQGRTEAFF
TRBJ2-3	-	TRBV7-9	CASSLRWRQNSGDTQYF
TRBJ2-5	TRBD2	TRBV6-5	CASSPLAGGQETQYF
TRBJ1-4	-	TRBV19	CASSREATNEKLFF
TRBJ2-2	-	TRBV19	CASSLPDGGGKVYTGELFF
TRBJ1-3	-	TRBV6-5	CASTAGGISNTIYF
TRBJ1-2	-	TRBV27	CASSLRSPDFYGYTF
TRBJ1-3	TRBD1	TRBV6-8	CASSSAGTGWDTIYF
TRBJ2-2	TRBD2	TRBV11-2	CASSFSGGALGELFF
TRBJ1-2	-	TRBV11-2	CASSLSGMGYGYTF
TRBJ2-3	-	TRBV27	CASSLWGGRVGDTQYF
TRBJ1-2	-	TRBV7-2	CASSLGGASYGYTF
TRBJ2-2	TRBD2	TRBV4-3	CASSHRAGGRNTGELFF
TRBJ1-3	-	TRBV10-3	CAISTGLAGNTIYF
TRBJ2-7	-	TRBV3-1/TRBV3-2	CASSQSEDYEQYF
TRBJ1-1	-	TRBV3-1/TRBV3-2	CASSQRAALNTEAFF
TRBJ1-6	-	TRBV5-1	CASSLANRPPRKRSYNSPLHF
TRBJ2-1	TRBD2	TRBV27	CASSPTLAGEQFF
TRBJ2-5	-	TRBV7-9	CASSFLSSQETQYF